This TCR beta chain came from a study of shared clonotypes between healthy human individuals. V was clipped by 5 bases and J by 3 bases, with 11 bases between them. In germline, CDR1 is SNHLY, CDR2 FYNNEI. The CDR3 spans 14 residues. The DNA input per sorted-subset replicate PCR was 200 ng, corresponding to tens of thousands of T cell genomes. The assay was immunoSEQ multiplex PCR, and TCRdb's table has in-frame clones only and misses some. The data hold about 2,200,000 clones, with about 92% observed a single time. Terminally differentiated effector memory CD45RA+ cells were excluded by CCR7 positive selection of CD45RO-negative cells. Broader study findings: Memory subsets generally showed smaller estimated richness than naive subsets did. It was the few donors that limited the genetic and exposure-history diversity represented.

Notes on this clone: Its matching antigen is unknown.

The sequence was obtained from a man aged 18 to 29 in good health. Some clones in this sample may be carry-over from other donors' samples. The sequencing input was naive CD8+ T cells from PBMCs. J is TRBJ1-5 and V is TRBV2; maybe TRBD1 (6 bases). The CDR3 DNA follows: TGTGCCAGCAGTCTGGGGGACACCAATCAGCCCCAGCATTTT. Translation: CASSLGDTNQPQHF.